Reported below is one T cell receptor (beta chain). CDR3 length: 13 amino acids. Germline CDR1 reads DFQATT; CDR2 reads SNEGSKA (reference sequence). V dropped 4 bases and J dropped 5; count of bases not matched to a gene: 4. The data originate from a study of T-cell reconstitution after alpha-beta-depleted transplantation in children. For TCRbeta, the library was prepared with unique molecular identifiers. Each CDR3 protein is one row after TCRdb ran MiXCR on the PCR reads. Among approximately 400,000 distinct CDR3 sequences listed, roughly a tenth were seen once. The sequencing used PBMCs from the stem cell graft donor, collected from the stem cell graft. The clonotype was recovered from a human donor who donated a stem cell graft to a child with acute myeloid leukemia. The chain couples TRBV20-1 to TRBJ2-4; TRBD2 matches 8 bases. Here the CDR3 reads CSAIPGGQNIQYF. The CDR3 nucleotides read TGCAGTGCTATTCCGGGAGGGCAAAACATTCAGTACTTC.